This T cell receptor beta chain stems from a study of patients and donors after allogeneic stem cell transplantation. Using its own MiXCR run on the RT-PCR reads, TCRdb lists one record per CDR3 protein. This sample has approximately 160,000 distinct CDR3 sequences; roughly 30% occur once, and the top ten carry 3.2%. There are 18 residues in the CDR3. The TCR was taken from a human donor who was either an allogeneic HSCT recipient or a stem cell or donor lymphocyte infusion donor (not recorded which). It is not recorded whose cells these are; they may come from a transplant donor. This chain connects TRBV21-1 to TRBJ1-2; the D call in the table, TRBD1, was not verified against the DNA. TRBV21-1 is a documented pseudogene. Sequencing was done on a sample of blood, either unsorted or a sorted T cell fraction (not recorded which). The CDR3 DNA follows: TGTGCCAGCAGCAAAGATAGGACAGTATCGGAAGTGGACTATGGCTACACCTTC. Translation: CASSKDRTVSEVDYGYTF.